Listed here are 25 T cell receptor beta chains from one sample, sequenced in a study of T cells in localized non-small cell lung cancer. Sequencing used immunoSEQ multiplex PCR; TCRdb keeps in-frame clones, though not all of them. The repertoire consists of approximately 63,000 clones, with roughly 89% occurring once and the leading ten covering 22%. Sequencing was performed on peripheral blood, taken before any cancer treatment. The receptor set was obtained from a man aged 40-75 years with stage I squamous cell lung carcinoma.

The chain uses TRBV4-3 and TRBJ1-4; D unresolved. Trimming took 0 bases from V and 4 from J, leaving 9 bases between them. Germline CDR1 is LGHNA and CDR2 is YSLEER. This CDR3 comprises 15 residues. DNA of the CDR3: TGCGCCAGCAGCCAAGATTGGCAGGTTAATGAAAAACTGTTTTTT. The encoded protein is CASSQDWQVNEKLFF.

This sequence joins TRBV10-3 and TRBJ2-1, with D possibly matching TRBD2 (5 bases). The V end lost 3 bases, the J end lost 8 bases, and 14 bases lay between the germline ends. The V gene's germline CDR1 is ENHRY and CDR2 SYGVKD. The CDR3 contains 14 residues. The CDR3 bases are TGTGCCATCAGTGAAAGTACTAGTTCGGATGAGCAGTTCTTC. This gives the protein CAISESTSSDEQFF.

This chain joins TRBV28 and TRBJ1-5; D gene ambiguous. Looked up from germline, CDR1 is MDHEN and CDR2 is SYDVKM. The length of the CDR3 is 12 residues. V was pared by 1 base and J by 7 bases, with 5 bases between. DNA for the CDR3: TGTGCCAGCAGTTTATTTGGCCAGCCCCAGCATTTT. Its translation is CASSLFGQPQHF.

The rearrangement uses TRBV18 and TRBJ2-1, with a weak D call TRBD2 (6 bases). Germline CDR1 and CDR2: KGHSH and LQKENI. V lost 3 bases, J lost 6 bases, and 18 bases lay in between. The CDR3 consists of 16 residues. The CDR3 DNA reads TGTGCCAGCTCACCTCCCCGGGGGTATGATGGCAATGAGCAGTTCTTC. Its protein is CASSPPRGYDGNEQFF.

The genes are TRBV19 and TRBJ2-7, with 11 bases that match TRBD2. The germline CDR1 and CDR2 sequences are LNHDA and SQIVND (reference sequence). The J segment lost 0 bases and the V segment lost 4 bases, leaving 8 bases of the junction unmatched. The CDR3 is 17 residues long. CDR3 in DNA: TGTGCCAGTAGTACTCTCATAGCGGGAGGGATCTCCTACGAGCAGTACTTC. This gives the protein CASSTLIAGGISYEQYF. The complete variable domain, with remaining parts taken from reference TRBV19 and TRBJ2-7, reads DGGITQSPKYLFRKEGQNVTLSCEQNLNHDAMYWYRQDPGQGLRLIYYSQIVNDFQKGDIAEGYSVSREKKESFPLTVTSAQKNPTAFYLCASSTLIAGGISYEQYFGPGTRLTVT.

This chain connects TRBV9 to TRBJ2-1; possibly TRBD1 or TRBD2 for D (6 bases each). The CDR3 loop spans 13 amino acids. Germline V gives CDR1 SGDLS, CDR2 YYNGEE. V lost 7 bases and J 3 bases, leaving 11 bases between the germline ends. The CDR3 DNA reads as TGTGCCAGCGCCCGGGGGCTCTACAATGAGCAGTTCTTC. It yields the protein CASARGLYNEQFF.

V usage is TRBV28 and J usage is TRBJ2-1; 15 bases are shared with TRBD2. In germline, CDR1 is MDHEN, CDR2 SYDVKM. The CDR3 is 16 amino acids. With 4 bases clipped from V and 7 bases from J, the junction kept 5 bases outside the gene matches. CDR3 nucleotide sequence: TGTGCCAGCAGTTCGCCCGGGACTAGCGGGAGGAATGAGCAGTTCTTC. The encoded protein is CASSSPGTSGRNEQFF.

The genes are TRBV10-3 and TRBJ1-2; the match to TRBD1 covers 10 bases. Germline CDR1 reads ENHRY; CDR2 reads SYGVKD. The CDR3 length is 14 residues. The V segment lost 2 bases and the J segment 6 bases; nucleotides outside the gene matches: 3. In nucleotides, the CDR3 is TGTGCCATCAGTGAGAGACAGGGGGCGGATGGCTACACCTTC. It encodes CAISERQGADGYTF.

J is TRBJ2-5 and V is TRBV7-9, with D perhaps matching TRBD1 (6 bases). CDR3 length: 14 residues. Trimming cost V 5 bases and J 1 base, with 11 bases left between them. Germline V gene lookup returns CDR1 SEHNR and CDR2 FQNEAQ (reference sequence). The CDR3, as DNA: TGTGCCAGCAGCATGCGGACAGCCCAAGAGACCCAGTACTTC. Protein: CASSMRTAQETQYF.

CDR3 sequence: CASSPGGTEAFF. CDR3 nucleotide sequence: TGTGCCAGCAGCCCTGGGGGAACTGAAGCTTTCTTT. V and J are TRBV2 and TRBJ1-1; TRBD1 might be the D (5 bases). Germline lookup yields CDR1 SNHLY and CDR2 FYNNEI. The CDR3 extends over 12 amino acids. The germline V and J ends were trimmed by 6 bases and 5 bases, with 10 bases remaining between them. The variable domain in full, completed from reference TRBV2 and TRBJ1-1, reads EPEVTQTPSHQVTQMGQEVILRCVPISNHLYFYWYRQILGQKVEFLVSFYNNEISEKSEIFDDQFSVERPDGSNFTLKIRSTKLEDSAMYFCASSPGGTEAFFGQGTRLTVV.

V is TRBV5-1 and J is TRBJ2-7; 7 bases agree with TRBD1. Losses at the gene ends were 4 bases for V and 2 bases for J; bases not matched to a gene: 3. Germline CDR1 is SGHRS and CDR2 is YFSETQ. This CDR3 has 13 amino acids. The CDR3 spells CASSTGQTYEQYF. CDR3 bases: TGCGCCAGCAGCACGGGACAGACCTACGAGCAGTACTTC.

The V gene is TRBV5-6, the J gene TRBJ2-5; 13 bases agree with TRBD2. Trimming took 3 bases from V and 4 from J; bases not matched to a gene: 9. CDR3 length: 17 amino acids. Per germline, CDR1 SGHDT and CDR2 YYEEEE. The CDR3 DNA sequence: TGTGCCAGCAGCTGGACTAGCGGGGGAGGGGGCGGAGAGACCCAGTACTTC. Protein sequence: CASSWTSGGGGGETQYF.

The V and J genes are TRBV9 and TRBJ2-3; the D gene is possibly TRBD2 (6 bases). The CDR3 contains 14 residues. Between the trimmed V and J ends, which lost 2 bases and 1 base, there was a span of 8 bases. Germline lookup yields CDR1 SGDLS and CDR2 YYNGEE. CDR3 amino acids: CASSVRGGTDTQYF. The CDR3 DNA follows: TGTGCCAGCAGCGTGCGCGGGGGCACAGATACGCAGTATTTT.

The chain recombines TRBV6-5 with TRBJ2-7, with a tentative D call TRBD1 (5 bases). The CDR3 extends over 11 amino acids. From germline, CDR1 is MNHEY and CDR2 SVGAGI. CDR3: CASSYVGRIHV. DNA for the CDR3: TGTGCCAGCAGTTACGTGGGGCGGATACACGTC.

The chain is built from TRBV7-2 and TRBJ2-1, with D perhaps given as TRBD1 or TRBD2 (5 bases each). The CDR3 length is 14 residues. The V end was cut by 2 bases, the J end by 13 bases, with 18 bases between. Germline CDR1 and CDR2: SGHTA and FQGNSA. The DNA for the CDR3 is TGTGCCAGCAGCTTACGAGGGGCAGGGCGAAGACAGTTCTTC. It yields the protein CASSLRGAGRRQFF.

V and J are TRBV5-6 and TRBJ2-3; 7 positions agree with TRBD1. V lost 4 bases, J lost 0 bases, and 5 bases stayed unmatched. This CDR3 contains 15 residues. Germline CDR1 reads SGHDT; CDR2 reads YYEEEE. For the CDR3, the DNA is TGTGCCAGCAGCATTGGGACAGCTAGCACAGATACGCAGTATTTT. It codes for CASSIGTASTDTQYF.

The chain links TRBV27 to TRBJ2-7; TRBD2 matches 8 bases. The CDR3 totals 13 residues. With V trimmed by 5 bases and J by 3 bases, 3 bases remained unmatched. Per the germline V gene, CDR1 is MNHEY and CDR2 is SMNVEV (reference sequence). This CDR3 is CASSRLASYEQYF. DNA of the CDR3: TGTGCCAGCAGTCGACTAGCGAGCTACGAGCAGTACTTC.

This chain joins TRBV27 and TRBJ1-2, with TRBD1 matching 9 bases. CDR3 length equals 14 residues. Losses at the gene ends were 5 bases for V and 8 bases for J; bases not matched to a gene: 9. Germline CDR1 reads MNHEY; CDR2 reads SMNVEV (reference sequence). CDR3 DNA: TGTGCCAGCAGTCCGGGACAGGGTTATAGGGGCTACACCTTC. It codes for CASSPGQGYRGYTF.

V gene TRBV4-2 combines with J gene TRBJ2-4, with TRBD1 matching 8 bases. The germline V gene has CDR1 LGHNA and CDR2 YNFKEQ. After removal of 0 bases from V and 5 bases from J, the junction contained 3 bases not matched to a gene. CDR3 length: 15 residues. CDR3 sequence reads: CASSQEPGQENIQYF. The CDR3 DNA sequence: TGTGCCAGCAGCCAAGAACCGGGACAGGAAAACATTCAGTACTTC.

Remarks on this clone: Lacking the conserved final phenylalanine or tryptophan, this CDR3 likely reflects a read error. It is unclear where the CDR3 begins or ends on the DNA, so no DNA is shown, and the CDR3 is as TCRdb lists it. The chain employs TRBV7-8 and TRBJ2-7; TRBD2 reflects the table's D call only, with no check against the DNA. With termini counted, the CDR3 has 14 amino acids. Per the germline V gene, CDR1 is SGHVS and CDR2 is FQNEAQ. The CDR3 loop is CASSLALAGGPQGL.

The chain is built from TRBV5-4 and TRBJ2-2, with TRBD1 matching 7 bases. The V and J ends lost 4 bases and 5 bases, in that order; junction bases with no gene match: 11. CDR1 is SGHNT, CDR2 YYREEE, per germline (reference sequence). This CDR3 comprises 16 residues. CDR3 in DNA: TGTGCCAGCAGCACTCTGACAGGGATAAGGACCGGGGAGCTGTTTTTT. This translates into CASSTLTGIRTGELFF.

The chain couples TRBV5-1 to TRBJ2-3, with TRBD1 as a possible D gene (6 bases). CDR1 SGHRS and CDR2 YFSETQ come from the germline V gene. The V gene lost 3 bases and the J gene lost 5 bases, with 16 bases spanning the gap. This CDR3 is built from 15 residues. The CDR3 loop is CASSSPGQLVDTQYF. As DNA, the CDR3 is TGCGCCAGCAGCTCCCCGGGACAACTTGTAGATACGCAGTATTTT. The full variable domain, its missing parts supplied by reference TRBV5-1 and TRBJ2-3, is KAGVTQTPRYLIKTRGQQVTLSCSPISGHRSVSWYQQTPGQGLQFLFEYFSETQRNKGNFPGRFSGRQFSNSRSEMNVSTLELGDSALYLCASSSPGQLVDTQYFGPGTRLTVL.

The chain uses TRBV5-4 and TRBJ2-4; no reliable D call. Germline-derived CDR1 and CDR2 are SGHNT and YYREEE (reference sequence). The CDR3 covers 13 residues. The V and J ends lost 1 base and 5 bases respectively, with 7 bases between them. CDR3: CASSLTTENIQYF. The CDR3, as DNA: TGTGCCAGCAGCTTGACTACAGAAAACATTCAGTACTTC.

V gene TRBV5-4 combines with J gene TRBJ1-4, with D possibly matching TRBD1 (6 bases). CDR3 length: 14 residues. V lost 1 base to trimming and J lost 7 bases, with 11 bases between them. CDR1 SGHNT and CDR2 YYREEE come from the germline V gene (reference sequence). The DNA of the CDR3 is TGTGCCAGCAGCTTGAGGGGGGTGGGTGAAAAACTGTTTTTT. It specifies CASSLRGVGEKLFF.

The V gene is TRBV27, the J gene TRBJ2-5, with a tentative D call TRBD1 (5 bases). Trimming removed 0 bases from V and 4 bases from J, with 9 bases in between. The CDR3 is 14 amino acids. Germline V lookup: CDR1 MNHEY, CDR2 SMNVEV (reference sequence). CDR3 DNA sequence: TGTGCCAGCAGTTTATCGGGGCTACTAGAGACCCAGTACTTC. It yields the protein CASSLSGLLETQYF.